Below are 28 T cell receptor beta chains sequenced from a single sample in a study of cytomegalovirus exposure and HLA in healthy donors. The PCR made use of 60 Vbeta and 13 Jbeta primers. Assay: immunoSEQ multiplex PCR; the TCRdb copy retains only in-frame clones and omits some. The sample records about 130,000 clones, over 60% being singletons. The sample consisted of PBMCs. These receptors came from a man between 50 and 59 years old in good health and CMV-seronegative.

This chain uses TRBV4-1 with TRBJ1-3; TRBD1 agrees at 7 bases. The CDR3 spans 13 residues. J was trimmed by 4 bases and V by 3 bases; bases with no gene match: 0. Germline V gene lookup returns CDR1 MGHRA and CDR2 YSYEKL. CDR3 DNA: TGCGCCAGCAGCCAGGGACAGGGAAACACCATATATTTT. It specifies CASSQGQGNTIYF.

This chain links TRBV19 with TRBJ2-5, with 7 bases identical to TRBD2. Trimming took 8 bases from V and 0 from J; bases not matched to a gene: 0. This CDR3 region has 12 residues. Germline-derived CDR1 and CDR2 are LNHDA and SQIVND (reference sequence). The CDR3 DNA reads as TGTGCCAGTGGGGGGGACCAAGAGACCCAGTACTTC. Translating gives CASGGDQETQYF.

V gene TRBV10-3 combines with J gene TRBJ1-4; D is possibly TRBD1 (5 bases). This CDR3 is 12 amino acids long. From germline, CDR1 is ENHRY and CDR2 SYGVKD. V shed 3 bases and J shed 8 bases, with 7 bases lying between them. The CDR3 nucleotides read TGTGCCATCAGTGATTCAGGGGAAAAACTGTTTTTT. This codes for CAISDSGEKLFF.

J is TRBJ2-1 and V is TRBV19; TRBD2 agrees at 7 bases. V shed 3 bases and J 5 bases; nucleotides not matched to a gene: 7. The germline gives CDR1 LNHDA, CDR2 SQIVND (reference sequence). This CDR3 is 15 amino acids long. The CDR3 spells CASSITAGPNNEQFF. The CDR3 DNA is TGTGCCAGTAGTATTACAGCGGGGCCTAACAATGAGCAGTTCTTC.

V usage is TRBV5-4 and J usage is TRBJ2-7; tentative D call: TRBD2 (6 bases). CDR3 length equals 14 residues. The germline V and J ends were trimmed by 5 bases and 0 bases, with 12 bases remaining between them. The germline V gene has CDR1 SGHNT and CDR2 YYREEE (reference sequence). The CDR3 loop reads CASSFGGASYEQYF. For the CDR3, the DNA is TGTGCCAGCAGTTTCGGAGGGGCCTCCTACGAGCAGTACTTC. The full variable domain, with the rest looked up from reference TRBV5-4 and TRBJ2-7, is ETGVTQSPTHLIKTRGQQVTLRCSSQSGHNTVSWYQQALGQGPQFIFQYYREEENGRGNFPPRFSGLQFPNYSSELNVNALELDDSALYLCASSFGGASYEQYFGPGTRLTVT.

The CDR3 DNA reads as TGTGCCACCTCCGTCCAGGGGGCGGGCAATCAGCCCCAGCATTTT. Its protein product is CATSVQGAGNQPQHF. The genes are TRBV28 and TRBJ1-5, with 8 nucleotides matching TRBD1. The CDR3 contains 15 residues. CDR1 and CDR2 (germline): MDHEN, SYDVKM. With V trimmed by 10 bases and J by 2 bases, 10 bases remained unmatched.

The chain is built from TRBV6-6 and TRBJ2-3; D is undetermined. The ends were cut back, 7 bases at V and 0 bases at J, with 8 bases in the middle. The CDR3 totals 13 residues. Germline lookup yields CDR1 MNHNY and CDR2 SVGAGI (reference sequence). Here the CDR3 DNA reads TGTGCCAGCACTCCGACTAGCACAGATACGCAGTATTTT. Amino acid sequence: CASTPTSTDTQYF.

Concerning this clone itself: At one boundary the junction diverges from the germline segment, which might be a read error. The V call is TRBV7-9, the J call TRBJ1-1; 7 nucleotides match TRBD1. Germline assignment: CDR1 SEHNR and CDR2 FQNEAQ (reference sequence). The CDR3 has 14 residues. The CDR3 nucleotides read TGTTCCAGCAGCTTAGCGGGACAGAATGCTGAAGCTTTCTTT. This sequence encodes CSSSLAGQNAEAFF. The complete variable domain, with remaining parts taken from reference TRBV7-9 and TRBJ1-1, reads DTGVSQNPRHKITKRGQNVTFRCDPISEHNRLYWYRQTLGQGPEFLTYFQNEAQLEKSRLLSDRFSAERPKGSFSTLEIQRTEQGDSAMYLCSSSLAGQNAEAFFGQGTRLTVV.

The chain carries TRBV2 and TRBJ2-3, with a weak D call TRBD1 (5 bases). The tail of the sequence fits TRBJ1-5 better, so the J call may be wrong. This CDR3 contains 13 residues. The germline gives CDR1 SNHLY, CDR2 FYNNEI. Written as DNA, the CDR3 is TGTGCCAGCAGTCTTAGGGGCGCAGATACGCAGCATTTT. This gives the protein CASSLRGADTQHF.

The gene calls are TRBV7-2 and TRBJ1-2; the D is unclear. Germline CDR1 SGHTA, CDR2 FQGNSA. Trimming shortened V by 5 bases and J by 4 bases, and 11 bases separated the two germline ends. The CDR3 loop spans 13 amino acids. DNA for the CDR3: TGTGCCAGCAGCCCCCGGGAAGGCTATGGCTACACCTTC. As protein: CASSPREGYGYTF.

The chain uses TRBV6-1 and TRBJ1-2; 8 nucleotides match TRBD1. The CDR3 is made up of 16 amino acids. Looked up from germline, CDR1 is MNHNS and CDR2 is SASEGT. V shed 4 bases, J shed 4 bases, and the junction held 11 bases outside the gene matches. The DNA of the CDR3 is TGTGCCAGCAGTGCTTCCGGGACAGGTCTTCCCTATGGCTACACCTTC. Its protein product is CASSASGTGLPYGYTF.

J is TRBJ1-1 and V is TRBV4-3; possible D gene TRBD1, 5 bases. CDR1 and CDR2 (germline): LGHNA, YSLEER. The CDR3 covers 13 residues. Trimming took off 0 bases at V and 7 bases at J, with 9 bases between the two ends. This chain's CDR3 is CASSQDLRVEAFF. The CDR3 nucleotides read TGCGCCAGCAGCCAAGATCTCAGGGTTGAAGCTTTCTTT.

The V call is TRBV5-1, the J call TRBJ2-2; D unclear. V was cut by 0 bases and J by 6 bases, with 12 bases left in between. This CDR3 comprises 15 residues. From germline, CDR1 is SGHRS and CDR2 YFSETQ. For the CDR3, the DNA is TGCGCCAGCAGCTTGGACCCTAGTACGTCCGGGGAGCTGTTTTTT. This gives the protein CASSLDPSTSGELFF. The full variable domain, rest sourced from reference TRBV5-1 and TRBJ2-2, is KAGVTQTPRYLIKTRGQQVTLSCSPISGHRSVSWYQQTPGQGLQFLFEYFSETQRNKGNFPGRFSGRQFSNSRSEMNVSTLELGDSALYLCASSLDPSTSGELFFGEGSRLTVL.

The genes are TRBV6-5 and TRBJ1-2, with TRBD1 identical over 7 bases. This CDR3 contains 14 residues. Germline V gene data show CDR1 as MNHEY and CDR2 as SVGAGI. Trimming removed 6 bases from V and 5 bases from J; junction bases left unmatched: 9. CDR3 coding DNA: TGTGCCAGCAGCCCTGGACAGGATCGTTATGGCTACACCTTC. This translates into CASSPGQDRYGYTF.

A note on this clone: Other DNA sequences in the sample encode the same CDR3. The J gene is TRBJ2-7, the V gene TRBV5-6, with D possibly matching TRBD1 (6 bases). Germline V gene sequence: CDR1 SGHDT, CDR2 YYEEEE. Deletions cut 4 bases from V and 1 base from J, with 9 bases between. CDR3 length: 13 amino acids. The CDR3 sequence: CASSLGQSYEQYF. Written as DNA, the CDR3 is TGTGCCAGCAGCCTCGGACAGTCCTACGAGCAGTACTTC.

The chain employs TRBV5-4 and TRBJ2-2; TRBD1 might be the D (6 bases). The germline V gene has CDR1 SGHNT and CDR2 YYREEE (reference sequence). The CDR3 has 15 amino acids. V was cut by 7 bases and J by 2 bases, with 15 bases left in between. DNA for the CDR3: TGTGCCAGCCAGAACAGGGATCTAAACACCGGGGAGCTGTTTTTT. Protein: CASQNRDLNTGELFF.

V and J are TRBV2 and TRBJ1-1; D gene uncertain. The CDR3 sequence is 13 residues long. V was cut by 1 base and J by 2 bases, with 5 bases left in between. The V gene's germline CDR1 is SNHLY and CDR2 FYNNEI. This CDR3 is CASSEDYNTEAFF. The DNA for the CDR3 is TGTGCCAGCAGTGAAGACTATAACACTGAAGCTTTCTTT. Drawing the rest from reference TRBV2 and TRBJ1-1, the complete variable domain is EPEVTQTPSHQVTQMGQEVILRCVPISNHLYFYWYRQILGQKVEFLVSFYNNEISEKSEIFDDQFSVERPDGSNFTLKIRSTKLEDSAMYFCASSEDYNTEAFFGQGTRLTVV.

CDR3 DNA sequence: TGTGCCAGCGGGCCTAGCGGGGGGGCTGGAGAGCAGTACTTC. Its protein is CASGPSGGAGEQYF. The chain is built from TRBV6-5 and TRBJ2-7; 12 bases agree with TRBD2. J gave up 7 bases and V 8 bases, and 9 bases lay outside the gene matches. Germline V gene lookup returns CDR1 MNHEY and CDR2 SVGAGI. This CDR3 has 14 residues.

This clone was detected only once. The gene calls are TRBV30 and TRBJ2-7, with 7 bases that match TRBD1. The V gene's germline CDR1 is GTSNPN and CDR2 SVGIG (reference sequence). V shed 0 bases, J shed 4 bases, and the junction held 3 bases outside the gene matches. This CDR3 has 13 amino acids. In DNA form, the CDR3 reads TGTGCCTGGAGTGTAGGGACAGCTTACGAGCAGTACTTC. Translating it yields CAWSVGTAYEQYF. Based on the CDR3 plus reference TRBV30 and TRBJ2-7, the full variable domain is SQTIHQWPATLVQPVGSPLSLECTVEGTSNPNLYWYRQAAGRGLQLLFYSVGIGQISSEVPQNLSASRPQDRQFILSSKKLLLSDSGFYLCAWSVGTAYEQYFGPGTRLTVT.

V usage is TRBV9 and J usage is TRBJ2-3; D uncertain. Trimming removed 0 bases from V and 3 bases from J, with 8 bases in between. Germline values: CDR1 SGDLS, CDR2 YYNGEE. The CDR3 runs 14 residues. The CDR3 coding sequence is TGTGCCAGCAGCGTAGACGGGTCGACAGATACGCAGTATTTT. The encoded protein is CASSVDGSTDTQYF.

The chain carries TRBV9 and TRBJ2-5; D is undetermined. V dropped 0 bases and J dropped 0 bases, with 6 bases sitting between them. This CDR3 has 14 amino acids. Germline V gives CDR1 SGDLS, CDR2 YYNGEE. CDR3 amino acids: CASSVGPYQETQYF. CDR3 nucleotides: TGTGCCAGCAGCGTAGGGCCGTACCAAGAGACCCAGTACTTC.

The chain couples TRBV30 to TRBJ1-2; possible D gene TRBD1, 6 bases. CDR1 and CDR2 from the germline V gene are GTSNPN and SVGIG (reference sequence). The CDR3 extends over 13 amino acids. Trimming took 1 base from V and 8 from J, leaving 14 bases between them. In nucleotides, the CDR3 is TGTGCCTGGAGTGCAGGGGCCCGCGCCGGCTACACCTTC. Its translation is CAWSAGARAGYTF.

The V gene is TRBV5-1, the J gene TRBJ2-7, with a weak D call TRBD2 (5 bases). Deletions cut 3 bases from V and 7 bases from J, with 20 bases between. Germline-derived CDR1 and CDR2 are SGHRS and YFSETQ. CDR3 length equals 15 residues. CDR3 sequence: CASSSSPSNWREQYF. CDR3 nucleotide sequence: TGCGCCAGCAGCTCCTCCCCATCCAACTGGAGGGAGCAGTACTTC. Supplemented by reference TRBV5-1 and TRBJ2-7, the full variable domain reads KAGVTQTPRYLIKTRGQQVTLSCSPISGHRSVSWYQQTPGQGLQFLFEYFSETQRNKGNFPGRFSGRQFSNSRSEMNVSTLELGDSALYLCASSSSPSNWREQYFGPGTRLTVT.

In its sample, this clone was seen a few times. The rearrangement uses TRBV28 and TRBJ2-5; 8 bases agree with TRBD1. Looked up from germline, CDR1 is MDHEN and CDR2 is SYDVKM. The CDR3 is made up of 15 amino acids. Unmatched junction bases numbered 10, after V lost 5 bases and J lost 5 bases. The CDR3 reads CASSPEQGERETQYF. The CDR3 DNA is TGTGCCAGCAGTCCCGAACAGGGGGAACGGGAGACCCAGTACTTC.

The chain has TRBV5-1 and TRBJ2-1, with 7 bases aligning to TRBD2. Germline CDR1 SGHRS, CDR2 YFSETQ. Losses at the gene ends were 4 bases for V and 0 bases for J; bases not matched to a gene: 4. The CDR3 runs 15 residues. The CDR3 region has the DNA TGCGCCAGCAGCCTGCGGGGGAGCTCCTACAATGAGCAGTTCTTC. Translation gives CASSLRGSSYNEQFF.

The CDR3 DNA reads as TGTGCCAGCTTCCCAAGTGAGAGCTCCTACAATGAGCAGTTCTTC. Protein sequence: CASFPSESSYNEQFF. This chain joins TRBV28 and TRBJ2-1; D unclear. CDR3 size: 15 residues. Germline V gives CDR1 MDHEN, CDR2 SYDVKM. The V and J ends lost 8 bases and 0 bases respectively, with 14 bases between them.

Remarks on this clone: Other nucleotide sequences from this sample produce the same CDR3. The chain uses TRBV9 and TRBJ2-3, with D possibly matching TRBD2 (5 bases). The CDR3 extends over 15 amino acids. The germline V gene has CDR1 SGDLS and CDR2 YYNGEE. Between the trimmed V and J ends, which lost 0 bases and 5 bases, there was a span of 13 bases. The CDR3 nucleotides are TGTGCCAGCAGCGTAGTTGAGGGCGAGAGAGATACGCAGTATTTT. Translated: CASSVVEGERDTQYF.

This clone has just a few counts. The chain employs TRBV6-1 and TRBJ1-1; D unclear. This CDR3 is built from 14 residues. Germline CDR1 and CDR2: MNHNS and SASEGT. The V and J ends lost 2 bases and 0 bases respectively, with 7 bases between them. The CDR3 sequence: CASSEPGLNTEAFF. CDR3 sequence (DNA): TGTGCCAGCAGTGAACCGGGGTTGAACACTGAAGCTTTCTTT.